Below are 8 T cell receptor beta chains sequenced from a single sample in a study of beta chain features in type 1 diabetes. Findings and limits, study-wide: Among all four CD4+ subsets, Type 1 diabetes patients had TCRB CDR3s that were moderately but significantly shorter.

cDNA synthesis used the whole RNA isolate, giving expressed TCRB sequences. Here immunoSEQ multiplex PCR was the method, and the copy in TCRdb shows in-frame clones only, minus some. This table has about 340,000 clones, approximately 10% appearing once. For these receptors, no antigen is known. Sequenced: central memory CD4+ T cells from blood. These receptors were collected from a man aged 25-45 years with type 1 diabetes.

The chain uses TRBV6-5 and TRBJ2-2, with D possibly TRBD1 on 5 matching bases. In germline, CDR1 is MNHEY, CDR2 SVGAGI. The CDR3 totals 16 residues. V was cut by 0 bases and J by 4 bases, with 12 bases left in between. The CDR3 loop reads CASSYSLGHPTGELFF. In DNA form, the CDR3 reads TGTGCCAGCAGTTACTCACTGGGGCACCCCACCGGGGAGCTGTTTTTT.

The chain couples TRBV7-2 to TRBJ2-5; D might be TRBD2 (7 bases). This CDR3 has 15 residues. Trimming removed 2 bases from V and 5 bases from J, with 15 bases in between. Germline CDR1 is SGHTA and CDR2 is FQGNSA. This CDR3 is CASSLSWGGSETQYF. The CDR3 DNA reads as TGTGCCAGCAGCTTAAGTTGGGGGGGCAGCGAGACCCAGTACTTC.

This clone was found a few times. This chain uses TRBV7-8 with TRBJ2-5; D gene uncertain. Trimming removed 3 bases at V and 4 bases at J, with 6 bases between. There are 12 residues in the CDR3. Germline V gene data show CDR1 as SGHVS and CDR2 as FQNEAQ. As DNA, the CDR3 is TGTGCCAGCAGCTTTGATAGAGAGACCCAGTACTTC. Protein: CASSFDRETQYF.

The chain has TRBV29-1 and TRBJ2-7, with TRBD1 matching over 10 bases. This CDR3 has 13 amino acids. V lost 1 base to trimming and J lost 4 bases; unmatched junction nucleotides: 1. The germline V gene encodes CDR1 SQVTM and CDR2 ANQGSEA. The CDR3 region is CSVEGQGAYEQYF. The DNA of the CDR3 is TGCAGCGTTGAAGGACAGGGGGCTTACGAGCAGTACTTC.

This clone has just a few counts. J is TRBJ2-5 and V is TRBV5-1; tentative D call: TRBD2 (7 bases). The CDR3 totals 14 residues. Germline V gene lookup returns CDR1 SGHRS and CDR2 YFSETQ. V was cut by 0 bases and J by 7 bases, with 13 bases left in between. The CDR3 DNA is TGCGCCAGCAGCTTGGACACAGGGAGGGGGACCCAGTACTTC. Translating gives CASSLDTGRGTQYF.

For this clone: Other nucleotide sequences in the sample specify the same CDR3. The chain employs TRBV11-2 and TRBJ1-1; D ambiguous. V gave up 7 bases and J gave up 0 bases, with 12 bases separating them. From germline, CDR1 is SGHAT and CDR2 FQNNGV. The CDR3 is 14 residues long. DNA of the CDR3: TGTGCCAGCACCTTGGGCAGGCTGAACACTGAAGCTTTCTTT. It specifies CASTLGRLNTEAFF.

This clone was counted only a few times. The same CDR3 also results from other DNA sequences found in this sample. This CDR3 reads CASSWTGSTDTQYF. The CDR3 bases are TGCGCCAGCAGCTGGACGGGAAGCACAGATACGCAGTATTTT. The chain is built from TRBV5-1 and TRBJ2-3, with a tentative D call TRBD2 (5 bases). CDR1 is SGHRS and CDR2 is YFSETQ in the germline V gene. The CDR3 is 14 residues long. The V and J ends lost 3 bases and 0 bases respectively, with 8 bases between them.

V and J are TRBV25-1 and TRBJ2-1; no reliable D call. Germline values: CDR1 MGHDK, CDR2 SYGVNS. The CDR3 covers 15 residues. V lost 0 bases and J 1 base, leaving 7 bases between the germline ends. The CDR3 region has the DNA TGTGCCAGCAGTGAATATCTGGGGTCCTACAATGAGCAGTTCTTC. Protein sequence: CASSEYLGSYNEQFF. The variable domain in full, with the rest retrieved from reference TRBV25-1 and TRBJ2-1, is EADIYQTPRYLVIGTGKKITLECSQTMGHDKMYWYQQDPGMELHLIHYSYGVNSTEKGDLSSESTVSRIRTEHFPLTLESARPSHTSQYLCASSEYLGSYNEQFFGPGTRLTVL.